The entry below gives a single TCR beta chain sequence along with its context. Germline CDR1 LNHDA, CDR2 SQIVND (reference sequence). With 4 bases clipped from V and 3 bases from J, the junction kept 6 bases outside the gene matches. The CDR3 sequence is 15 residues long. The sample is drawn from a study of blood T cell repertoires in COVID-19. Study summary: Material from acute and convalescent COVID-19 was sourced from the United States, Italy and Spain.

How the authors handled the data: For nucleated cells, counts were estimated from reference gene primer amplification. Profiling relied on immunoSEQ multiplex PCR, and the TCRdb table lists in-frame clones only, not all of them. Clone size and V and J calls were adopted from that table, with D and trimming inferred from the DNA. The table has some 180,000 clones, roughly 88% seen once. This chain uses TRBV19 with TRBJ2-7; TRBD1 aligns across 10 bases. The clonotype comes from a human donor in a cohort sampled during active COVID-19. Sequenced material: peripheral blood. Here the CDR3 reads CASSSGDRGYYEQYF. The CDR3 coding sequence is TGTGCCAGTAGTAGTGGGGACAGGGGATACTACGAGCAGTACTTC.